The clone carrying this T cell receptor (beta chain) showed up just a few times. The data are from a study of blood T cell repertoires in COVID-19. Study context: Samples taken during acute and convalescent COVID-19 were collected in the United States, Italy and Spain. PBMCs, B-cell-depleted T cells, or T cells were the source of the cDNA or gDNA that made up the material.

V lost 7 bases and J lost 4; bases outside the gene matches: 4. CDR1 is SQVTM and CDR2 is ANQGSEA in the germline V gene. The CDR3 spans 13 residues. In the original processing: The authors estimated nucleated cell counts from reference gene primer amplification. Sequencing used immunoSEQ multiplex PCR; TCRdb keeps in-frame clones, though not all of them. The V and J calls and clone size come from that table; D and trimming were worked out from the DNA. The profile shows about 240,000 clones, around 87% of them singletons. The sequence was collected from a man in his 60s who had recovered from COVID-19. Source material: peripheral blood. The chain couples TRBV29-1 to TRBJ1-6; 7 nucleotides agree with TRBD1. The CDR3 bases are TGCAGCGCCGGGACAGATTATAATTCACCCCTCCACTTT. Translated, it gives CSAGTDYNSPLHF.